This TCR beta chain stems from a study of T cell changes during pregnancy in multiple sclerosis (dated by TCRdb to the late 2010s). For the wider study: Changes in the T cell repertoire over the course of pregnancy were examined in this study in women with multiple sclerosis.

About this clone: Its antigen remains unidentified. Base qualities are missing; no much larger clone stands one base away.

CDR1 and CDR2, per the germline V gene (reference sequence), are SGHNT and YYREEE. Its CDR3 holds 14 amino acids, cysteine through phenylalanine. Left in the record is the CDR3 DNA by itself, 42 bases read in frame from the first base. The junction shows trimming of 4 bases on V and 7 bases on J, and the gene matches do not reach 7 bases of it. Library prep was done by the immunoSEQ multiplex PCR assay. The table comes from immuneACCESS by way of TCRdb, which keeps in-frame sequences with V and J called. Part of the clones is missing from these tables; in studies checked, under half for an unresolved V gene and the rest for unknown reasons. For this sample the table gives 45,000 to 55,000 clones, of which about nine tenths were detected only once. In total, the top ten clones hold about 0.6% of the sample.

The clonotype comes from a female donor with multiple sclerosis, enrolled in a pregnancy study. Specimen: CD4+ T cells from peripheral blood mononuclear cells, collected after pregnancy. The chain joins TRBV5-4 to TRBJ2-1; the junction holds 8 bases that match TRBD1. The CDR3: CASSPGGVGNEQFF. The DNA sequence is as follows: TGTGCCAGCAGCCCAGGGGGCGTAGGTAATGAGCAGTTCTTC. The full variable domain, with segments outside the CDR3 supplied by the reference TRBV5-4 and TRBJ2-1 proteins, appears as ETGVTQSPTHLIKTRGQQVTLRCSSQSGHNTVSWYQQALGQGPQFIFQYYREEENGRGNFPPRFSGLQFPNYSSELNVNALELDDSALYLCASSPGGVGNEQFFGPGTRLTVL.